Given below is one TCR beta chain in context. Its antigen is as yet unknown. Clones were sequenced by immunoSEQ multiplex PCR, and TCRdb holds only the in-frame ones, with some missing. This repertoire shows over 45,000 clones, 82% found once; its top ten account for over 1.3%. Trimming removed 5 bases at V and 2 bases at J, with 14 bases between. The germline V gene has CDR1 MNHNS and CDR2 SASEGT. The CDR3 length is 15 residues. This sample stems from a study of OX40 agonist ivuxolimab in advanced cancers. Study-wide context: Patient treatment consisted of intravenous ivuxolimab administration every 2 weeks at 0.01 to 10 mg/kg.

Study outcomes and limitations: CD4+ T cells averaged fewer expanded clones than CD8+ T cells. Antigen specificity was not determined for the expanded peripheral T cells.

The input for sequencing was CD4+ or CD8+ T cells sorted from blood, taken in a trial of the OX40 agonist ivuxolimab. This receptor was taken from an adult with an advanced solid tumor such as melanoma, head and neck, liver or kidney cancer. The rearrangement uses TRBV6-1 and TRBJ2-3, with a possible D match to TRBD2 (7 bases). The CDR3 reads CASSQGLAVTDTQYF. The CDR3, as DNA: TGTGCCAGCAGTCAGGGGCTAGCGGTCACAGATACGCAGTATTTT.